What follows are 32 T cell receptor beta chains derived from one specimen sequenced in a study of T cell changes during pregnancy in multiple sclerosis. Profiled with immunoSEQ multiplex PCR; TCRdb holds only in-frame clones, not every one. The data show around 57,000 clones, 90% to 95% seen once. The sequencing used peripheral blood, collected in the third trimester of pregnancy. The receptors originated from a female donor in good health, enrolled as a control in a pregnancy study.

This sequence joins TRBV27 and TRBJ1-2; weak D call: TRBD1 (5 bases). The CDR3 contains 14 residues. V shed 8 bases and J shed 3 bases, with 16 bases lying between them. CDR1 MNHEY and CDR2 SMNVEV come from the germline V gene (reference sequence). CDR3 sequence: CASGRRGGDYGYTF. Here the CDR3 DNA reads TGTGCCAGCGGGAGGAGGGGAGGAGACTATGGCTACACCTTC.

CDR3 loop: CASSRPRQANNEKLFF. The CDR3, as DNA: TGTGCCAGTAGTAGACCCCGACAGGCTAATAATGAAAAACTGTTTTTT. This rearrangement joins TRBV19 to TRBJ1-4; possibly TRBD1 for D (6 bases). Germline CDR1 LNHDA, CDR2 SQIVND (reference sequence). Trimming shortened V by 4 bases and J by 4 bases, and 16 bases separated the two germline ends. The CDR3 length is 16 residues.

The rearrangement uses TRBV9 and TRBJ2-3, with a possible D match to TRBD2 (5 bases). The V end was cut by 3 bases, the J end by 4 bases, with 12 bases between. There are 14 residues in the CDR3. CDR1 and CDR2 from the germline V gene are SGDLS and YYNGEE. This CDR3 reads CASSGDGVPDTQYF. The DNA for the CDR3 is TGTGCCAGCAGCGGAGACGGGGTCCCAGATACGCAGTATTTT.

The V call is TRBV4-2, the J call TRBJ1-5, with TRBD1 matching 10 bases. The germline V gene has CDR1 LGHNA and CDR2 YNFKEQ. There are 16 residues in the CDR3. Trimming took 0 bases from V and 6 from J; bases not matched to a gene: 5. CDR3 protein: CASSQDLGQGVQPQHF. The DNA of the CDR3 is TGTGCCAGCAGCCAAGACCTCGGACAGGGGGTTCAGCCCCAGCATTTT.

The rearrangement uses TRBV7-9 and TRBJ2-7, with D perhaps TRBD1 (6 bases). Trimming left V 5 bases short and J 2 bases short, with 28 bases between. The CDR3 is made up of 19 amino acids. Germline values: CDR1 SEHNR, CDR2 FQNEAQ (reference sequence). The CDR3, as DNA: TGTGCCAGCAGCCCCGACTACCGGACAGCCGAACGAGGGGCCTACGAGCAGTACTTC. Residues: CASSPDYRTAERGAYEQYF.

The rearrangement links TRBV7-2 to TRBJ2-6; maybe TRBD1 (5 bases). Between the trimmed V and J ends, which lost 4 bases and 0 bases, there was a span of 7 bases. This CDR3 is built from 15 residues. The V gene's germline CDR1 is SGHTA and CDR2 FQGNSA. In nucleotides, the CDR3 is TGTGCCAGCAGCTCCGACAGCTCTGGGGCCAACGTCCTGACTTTC. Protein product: CASSSDSSGANVLTF.

The CDR3 DNA sequence: TGTGCCATCAGTGAGTCGGGGGGGAGGGGCTCTGGGGCCAACGTCCTGACTTTC. It translates to CAISESGGRGSGANVLTF. The rearrangement links TRBV10-3 to TRBJ2-6, with 7 bases matching TRBD2. The CDR3 extends over 18 amino acids. Trimming cost V 0 bases and J 0 bases; bases outside gene matches: 5. Germline assignment: CDR1 ENHRY and CDR2 SYGVKD.

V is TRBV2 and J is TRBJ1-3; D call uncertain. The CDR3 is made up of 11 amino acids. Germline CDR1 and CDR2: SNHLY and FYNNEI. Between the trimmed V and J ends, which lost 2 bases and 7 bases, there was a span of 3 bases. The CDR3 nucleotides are TGTGCCAGCAGTGAACGGAACACCATATATTTT. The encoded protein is CASSERNTIYF.

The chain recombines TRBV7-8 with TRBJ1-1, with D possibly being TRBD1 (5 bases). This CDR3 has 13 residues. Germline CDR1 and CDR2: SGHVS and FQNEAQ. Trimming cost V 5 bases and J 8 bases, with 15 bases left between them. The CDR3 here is CASSSTGRGEAFF. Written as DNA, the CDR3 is TGTGCCAGCAGCAGTACCGGGCGGGGCGAAGCTTTCTTT.

CDR3 region: CASSYDRVREYF. CDR3 DNA sequence: TGTGCCAGCAGTTACGACAGGGTACGGGAGTATTTT. This sequence joins TRBV6-5 and TRBJ2-3; TRBD1 matches 7 bases. V dropped 2 bases and J dropped 13; count of bases not matched to a gene: 6. This CDR3 has 12 residues. Germline CDR1 MNHEY, CDR2 SVGAGI.

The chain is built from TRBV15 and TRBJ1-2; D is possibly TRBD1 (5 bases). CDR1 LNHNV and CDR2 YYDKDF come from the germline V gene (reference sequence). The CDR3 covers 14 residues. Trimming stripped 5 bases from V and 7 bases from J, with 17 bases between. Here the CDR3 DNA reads TGTGCCACCAGCGAGGACCTTGGGGCCGGTGGCTACACCTTC. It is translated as CATSEDLGAGGYTF.

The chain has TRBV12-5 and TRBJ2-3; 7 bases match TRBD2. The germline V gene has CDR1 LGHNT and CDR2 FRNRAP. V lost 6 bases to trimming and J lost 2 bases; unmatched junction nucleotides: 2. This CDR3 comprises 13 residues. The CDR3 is CASGRGNTDTQYF. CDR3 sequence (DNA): TGTGCTAGTGGGCGGGGGAACACAGATACGCAGTATTTT.

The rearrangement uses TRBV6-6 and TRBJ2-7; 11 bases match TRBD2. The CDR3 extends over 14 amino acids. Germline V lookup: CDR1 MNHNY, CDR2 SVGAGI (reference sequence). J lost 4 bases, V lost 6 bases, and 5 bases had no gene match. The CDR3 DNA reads TGTGCCAGCAGCTCGACTAGCGGGGCTTACGAGCAGTACTTC. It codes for CASSSTSGAYEQYF.

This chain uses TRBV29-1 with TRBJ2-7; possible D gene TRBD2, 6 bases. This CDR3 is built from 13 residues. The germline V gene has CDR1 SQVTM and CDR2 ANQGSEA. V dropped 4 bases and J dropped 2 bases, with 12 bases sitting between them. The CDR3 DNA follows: TGCAGCGTTGGTAGCGGAACGACCTACGAGCAGTACTTC. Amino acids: CSVGSGTTYEQYF.

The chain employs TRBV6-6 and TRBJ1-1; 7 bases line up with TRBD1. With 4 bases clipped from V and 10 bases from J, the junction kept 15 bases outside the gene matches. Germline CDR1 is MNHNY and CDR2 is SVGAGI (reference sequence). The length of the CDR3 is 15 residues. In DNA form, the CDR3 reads TGTGCCAGCAGTTTTACAACCGGGACAGCTGCCAGAGCTTTCTTT. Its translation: CASSFTTGTAARAFF.

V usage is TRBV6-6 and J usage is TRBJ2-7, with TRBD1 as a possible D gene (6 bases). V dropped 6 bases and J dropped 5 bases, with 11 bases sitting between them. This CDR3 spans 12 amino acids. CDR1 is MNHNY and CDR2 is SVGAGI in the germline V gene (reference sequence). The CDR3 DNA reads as TGTGCCAGCAGCCTGGGACAAAACGAGCAGTACTTC. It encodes CASSLGQNEQYF.

The CDR3 nucleotides are TGCGCCAGCAGCTTCCCGGGACAGGAATTCTCTGGGGCCAACGTCCTGACTTTC. Its translation is CASSFPGQEFSGANVLTF. The chain combines TRBV5-1 with TRBJ2-6; 8 bases fit TRBD1. The germline V gene has CDR1 SGHRS and CDR2 YFSETQ. Trimming at V came to 2 bases and at J to 0 bases, leaving 7 bases not matched to a gene. The CDR3 runs to 18 residues.

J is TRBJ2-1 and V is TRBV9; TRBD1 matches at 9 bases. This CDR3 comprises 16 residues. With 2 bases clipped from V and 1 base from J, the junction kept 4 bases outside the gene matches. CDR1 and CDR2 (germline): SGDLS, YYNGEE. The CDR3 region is CASSVSGTGSYNEQFF. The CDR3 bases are TGTGCCAGCAGCGTCTCCGGGACAGGGTCCTACAATGAGCAGTTCTTC.

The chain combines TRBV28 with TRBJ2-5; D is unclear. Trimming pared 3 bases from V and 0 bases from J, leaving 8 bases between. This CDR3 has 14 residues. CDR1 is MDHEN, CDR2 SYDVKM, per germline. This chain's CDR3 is CASSFVPNQETQYF. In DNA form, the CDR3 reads TGTGCCAGCAGTTTTGTGCCTAACCAAGAGACCCAGTACTTC.

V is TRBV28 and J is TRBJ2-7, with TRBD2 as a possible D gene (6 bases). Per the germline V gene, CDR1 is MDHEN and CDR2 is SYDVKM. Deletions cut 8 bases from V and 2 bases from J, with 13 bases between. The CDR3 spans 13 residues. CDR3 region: CASWGTDAYEQYF. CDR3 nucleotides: TGTGCCAGCTGGGGGACTGATGCCTACGAGCAGTACTTC.

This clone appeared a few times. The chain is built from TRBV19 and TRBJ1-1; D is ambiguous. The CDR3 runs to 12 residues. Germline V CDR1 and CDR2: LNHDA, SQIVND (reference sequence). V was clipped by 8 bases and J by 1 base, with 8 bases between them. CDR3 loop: CASAAGNTEAFF. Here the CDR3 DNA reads TGTGCCAGTGCAGCAGGGAACACTGAAGCTTTCTTT.

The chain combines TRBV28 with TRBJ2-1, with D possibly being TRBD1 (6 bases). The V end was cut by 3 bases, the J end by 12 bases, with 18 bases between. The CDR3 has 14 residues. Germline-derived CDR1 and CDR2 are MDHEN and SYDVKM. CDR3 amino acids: CASSLAGSQGGQFF. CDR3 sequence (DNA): TGTGCCAGCAGTTTGGCAGGTAGCCAAGGGGGGCAGTTCTTC.

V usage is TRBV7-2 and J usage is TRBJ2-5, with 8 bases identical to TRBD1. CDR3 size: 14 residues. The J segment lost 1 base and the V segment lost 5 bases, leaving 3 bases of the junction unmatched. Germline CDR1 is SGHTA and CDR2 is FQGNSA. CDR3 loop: CASSPTGAQETQYF. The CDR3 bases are TGTGCCAGCAGCCCGACAGGGGCCCAAGAGACCCAGTACTTC.

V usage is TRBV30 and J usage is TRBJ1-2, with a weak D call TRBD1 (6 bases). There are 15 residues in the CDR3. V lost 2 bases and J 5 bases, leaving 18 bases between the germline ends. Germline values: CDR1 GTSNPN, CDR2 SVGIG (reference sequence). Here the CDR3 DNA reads TGTGCCTGGAGTCCACAGGGTTTCAATTTGTATGGCTACACCTTC. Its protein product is CAWSPQGFNLYGYTF.

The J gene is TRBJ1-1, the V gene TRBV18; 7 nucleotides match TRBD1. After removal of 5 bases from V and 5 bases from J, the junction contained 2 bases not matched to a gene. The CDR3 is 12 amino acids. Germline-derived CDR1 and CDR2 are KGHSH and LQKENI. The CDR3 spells CASSTGETEAFF. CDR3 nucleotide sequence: TGTGCCAGCTCAACAGGGGAGACTGAAGCTTTCTTT. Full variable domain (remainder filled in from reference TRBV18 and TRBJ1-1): NAGVMQNPRHLVRRRGQEARLRCSPMKGHSHVYWYRQLPEEGLKFMVYLQKENIIDESGMPKERFSAEFPKEGPSILRIQQVVRGDSAAYFCASSTGETEAFFGQGTRLTVV.

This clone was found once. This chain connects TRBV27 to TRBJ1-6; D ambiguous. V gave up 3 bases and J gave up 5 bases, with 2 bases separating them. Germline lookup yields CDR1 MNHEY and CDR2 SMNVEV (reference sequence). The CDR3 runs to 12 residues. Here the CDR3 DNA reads TGTGCCAGCAGTTTCAATAATTCACCCCTCCACTTT. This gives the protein CASSFNNSPLHF.

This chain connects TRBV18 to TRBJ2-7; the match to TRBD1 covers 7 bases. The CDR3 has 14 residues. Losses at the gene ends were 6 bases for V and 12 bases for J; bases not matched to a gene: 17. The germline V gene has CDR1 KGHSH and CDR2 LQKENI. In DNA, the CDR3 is TGTGCCAGCTCCACCGCCGACAGGGCGGTACCATGGTACTTC. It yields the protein CASSTADRAVPWYF.

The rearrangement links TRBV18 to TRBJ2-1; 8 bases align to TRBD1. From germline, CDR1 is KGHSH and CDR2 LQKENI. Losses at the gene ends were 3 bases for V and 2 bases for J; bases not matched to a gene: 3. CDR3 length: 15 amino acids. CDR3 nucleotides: TGTGCCAGCTCACCGGGACAGGCGACCTACAATGAGCAGTTCTTC. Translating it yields CASSPGQATYNEQFF.

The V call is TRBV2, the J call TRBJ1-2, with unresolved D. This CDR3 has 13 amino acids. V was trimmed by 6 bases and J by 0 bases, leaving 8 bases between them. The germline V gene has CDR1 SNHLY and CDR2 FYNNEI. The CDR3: CASREGANYGYTF. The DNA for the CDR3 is TGTGCCAGCAGGGAGGGAGCTAACTATGGCTACACCTTC.

CDR3 region: CSALGGAGANVLTF. CDR3 bases: TGCAGCGCTTTAGGGGGCGCTGGGGCCAACGTCCTGACTTTC. The J gene is TRBJ2-6, the V gene TRBV29-1, with TRBD1 identical over 7 bases. The CDR3 totals 14 residues. The germline V gene encodes CDR1 SQVTM and CDR2 ANQGSEA. V trimming: 7 bases; J trimming: 2 bases; junction bases outside the gene matches: 5.

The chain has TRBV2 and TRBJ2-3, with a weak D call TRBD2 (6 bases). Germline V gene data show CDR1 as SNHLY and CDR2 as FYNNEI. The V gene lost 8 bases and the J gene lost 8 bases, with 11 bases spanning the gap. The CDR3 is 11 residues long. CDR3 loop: CASADYFTQYF. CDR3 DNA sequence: TGTGCCAGCGCGGACTATTTTACGCAGTATTTT.

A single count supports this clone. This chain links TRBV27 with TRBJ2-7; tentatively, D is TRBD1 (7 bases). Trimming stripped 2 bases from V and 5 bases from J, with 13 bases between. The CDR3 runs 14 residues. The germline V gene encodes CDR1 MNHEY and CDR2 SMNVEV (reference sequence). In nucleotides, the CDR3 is TGTGCCAGCAGTTTACAGGGGGGAAGCCACGAGCAGTACTTC. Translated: CASSLQGGSHEQYF.